The 12 T cell receptor beta chains reported below all come from one sample, sequenced in a study of blood T cell repertoires in COVID-19. The assay was immunoSEQ multiplex PCR, and TCRdb's table has in-frame clones only and misses some. The sample has about 61,000 clones; around 77% are singletons. Sample: peripheral blood. Source of these receptors: an elderly man with active or convalescent COVID-19.

This clone showed up just once. The V and J genes are TRBV9 and TRBJ2-7; TRBD2 is a possible D gene (6 bases). CDR1 is SGDLS and CDR2 is YYNGEE in the germline V gene. V lost 4 bases, J lost 2 bases, and 16 bases lay in between. The CDR3 extends over 15 amino acids. In DNA, the CDR3 is TGTGCCAGCAGCAAAGGAGGGACTGACGCCTACGAGCAGTACTTC. Residues: CASSKGGTDAYEQYF.

The V and J genes are TRBV7-2 and TRBJ2-1; D ambiguous. Trimming shortened V by 3 bases and J by 6 bases, and 15 bases separated the two germline ends. This CDR3 is 15 amino acids long. Germline V gives CDR1 SGHTA, CDR2 FQGNSA. The CDR3 DNA is TGTGCCAGCAGCTTTCTTCTGGGTAGCCTCAATGAGCAGTTCTTC. Translation: CASSFLLGSLNEQFF.

The chain employs TRBV19 and TRBJ1-6, with a tentative D call TRBD1 (6 bases). V lost 3 bases and J 7 bases, leaving 13 bases between the germline ends. There are 15 residues in the CDR3. Per germline, CDR1 LNHDA and CDR2 SQIVND (reference sequence). CDR3 nucleotide sequence: TGTGCCAGTAGTATGAACAGGGAAGGGAATTCACCCCTCCACTTT. As protein: CASSMNREGNSPLHF. Filled out from reference TRBV19 and TRBJ1-6, the complete variable domain reads DGGITQSPKYLFRKEGQNVTLSCEQNLNHDAMYWYRQDPGQGLRLIYYSQIVNDFQKGDIAEGYSVSREKKESFPLTVTSAQKNPTAFYLCASSMNREGNSPLHFGNGTRLTVT.

This chain uses TRBV20-1 with TRBJ2-7; D might be TRBD2 (5 bases). Looked up from germline, CDR1 is DFQATT and CDR2 is SNEGSKA (reference sequence). The CDR3 spans 15 residues. Trimming took 3 bases from V and 5 from J, leaving 20 bases between them. The CDR3 spells CSASFRVKGANEQYF. CDR3 DNA sequence: TGCAGTGCTAGTTTCCGCGTTAAGGGAGCAAACGAGCAGTACTTC.

The chain links TRBV4-2 to TRBJ1-4, with a weak D call TRBD1 (6 bases). The V end lost 0 bases, the J end lost 8 bases, and 16 bases lay between the germline ends. CDR3 length: 16 amino acids. Germline CDR1 and CDR2: LGHNA and YNFKEQ. For the CDR3, the DNA is TGTGCCAGCAGCCAAGATCATACAGGGAAGAAGGAAAAACTGTTTTTT. Translated: CASSQDHTGKKEKLFF.

The chain joins TRBV6-1 to TRBJ1-5; D uncertain. Trimming took 1 base from V and 5 from J, leaving 9 bases between them. Germline lookup yields CDR1 MNHNS and CDR2 SASEGT. The CDR3 covers 14 residues. DNA for the CDR3: TGTGCCAGCAGTGAAGTACTTGTCGATCAGCCCCAGCATTTT. Its translation: CASSEVLVDQPQHF.

Many counts were recorded for this clone. The chain is built from TRBV2 and TRBJ2-5, with TRBD1 matching 7 bases. The junction had 10 bases not matched to a gene; V was cut back by 6 bases and J by 9 bases. In germline, CDR1 is SNHLY, CDR2 FYNNEI. The CDR3 contains 13 residues. For the CDR3, the DNA is TGTGCCAGCAGGGGACAGTATTCCGAGGCCCAGTACTTC. It yields the protein CASRGQYSEAQYF.

In this sample, this clone turned up many times. The chain combines TRBV6-2 or TRBV6-3 with TRBJ1-5, with 7 bases identical to TRBD1. After removal of 5 bases from V and 6 bases from J, the junction contained 10 bases not matched to a gene. This CDR3 is built from 15 residues. Germline CDR1 reads MNHEY; CDR2 reads SVGEGT. The CDR3 DNA reads TGTGCCAGCAGTACAGACAGGGAATGGGGTCAGCCCCAGCATTTT. Translated: CASSTDREWGQPQHF.

V gene TRBV7-2 combines with J gene TRBJ1-1; maybe TRBD1 (5 bases). Trimming stripped 5 bases from V and 2 bases from J, with 12 bases between. The CDR3 loop spans 14 amino acids. Germline loops: CDR1 SGHTA, CDR2 FQGNSA. CDR3 nucleotide sequence: TGTGCCAGCAGCCTAAGACAGACTAACACTGAAGCTTTCTTT. Its protein product is CASSLRQTNTEAFF.

The J gene is TRBJ1-2, the V gene TRBV3-1 (or the pseudogene TRBV3-2); D is possibly TRBD1 (5 bases). Germline CDR1 reads LGHDT; CDR2 reads YNNKEL (reference sequence). V gave up 1 base and J gave up 6 bases, with 6 bases separating them. The length of the CDR3 is 12 residues. The chain's CDR3 is CASSQAGNGYTF. The CDR3 coding sequence is TGTGCCAGCAGCCAAGCAGGGAATGGCTACACCTTC.

The genes are TRBV5-1 and TRBJ2-2; 7 bases are a match to TRBD1. V dropped 4 bases and J dropped 1; count of bases not matched to a gene: 4. Germline lookup yields CDR1 SGHRS and CDR2 YFSETQ. The CDR3 spans 15 residues. CDR3 nucleotides: TGCGCCAGCAGCCAGGGACAGATGAACACCGGGGAGCTGTTTTTT. This translates into CASSQGQMNTGELFF.

A few counts support this clone. This chain joins TRBV2 and TRBJ2-5; unclear D gene. V was clipped by 6 bases and J by 9 bases, with 11 bases between them. Germline values: CDR1 SNHLY, CDR2 FYNNEI. The CDR3 loop spans 11 amino acids. This CDR3 is CASSDFASQYF. CDR3 nucleotide sequence: TGTGCCAGCAGCGACTTCGCCTCCCAGTACTTC. The whole variable domain, filled in from reference TRBV2 and TRBJ2-5, reads EPEVTQTPSHQVTQMGQEVILRCVPISNHLYFYWYRQILGQKVEFLVSFYNNEISEKSEIFDDQFSVERPDGSNFTLKIRSTKLEDSAMYFCASSDFASQYFGPGTRLLVL.